The source of this TCR beta chain is a study of early T cells in non-severe SARS-CoV-2 infection. Study-wide background: Bulk RNA from unsorted whole blood was sequenced; chains were unpaired. Study conclusions and caveats: Clonotype matching in VDJdb favored anti-spike CD8 responses and did not capture private and CD4 specificities.

This clonotype was picked up a small number of times. Its specificity is not known. Unique molecular identifiers were attached to individual cDNA molecules. TCRdb re-derived calls from the 5' RACE reads in MiXCR, one entry per CDR3 protein. The table shows 25,000 to 40,000 distinct CDR3 sequences, with around 4.6% occurring only once. This CDR3 region has 20 residues. With V trimmed by 0 bases and J by 0 bases, 13 bases remained unmatched. Germline values: CDR1 DFQATT, CDR2 SNEGSKA (reference sequence). The chain has TRBV20-1 and TRBJ2-2, with TRBD2 matching 10 bases. Sequenced input: whole blood. The receptor's source is an adult who was a healthcare worker with PCR-confirmed SARS-CoV-2 infection or an uninfected control (not recorded which). CDR3 sequence (DNA): TGCAGTGCTAGAGATCTATGGCTAGCGGGGGATCCCTCGAACACCGGGGAGCTGTTTTTT. Amino acids: CSARDLWLAGDPSNTGELFF.